This T cell receptor (beta chain) emerged from a study of T-cell reconstitution after alpha-beta-depleted transplantation in children. The CDR3 loop spans 12 amino acids. The germline V and J ends were trimmed by 7 bases and 2 bases, with 8 bases remaining between them. The germline CDR1 and CDR2 sequences are LGHDT and YNNKEL (reference sequence). As it was prepared, the TCRbeta library received unique molecular identifiers. Each CDR3 protein is one row after TCRdb ran MiXCR on the PCR reads. The sample lists some 500,000 distinct CDR3 sequences, about 16% occurring once. The chain recombines TRBV3-1 with TRBJ2-5; D ambiguous. The receptor's source is a human donor who donated a stem cell graft to a child with acute lymphoblastic leukemia. Sequenced here: PBMCs from the stem cell graft donor, sampled from the stem cell graft. DNA for the CDR3: TGTGCCAGCAACCACCATCAAGAGACCCAGTACTTC. The encoded protein is CASNHHQETQYF.